What follows are 4 T cell receptor beta chains derived from one specimen sequenced in a study of Ad26.COV2.S vaccination and SARS-CoV-2 variants (dated by TCRdb to about 2021). Library prep was done by the immunoSEQ multiplex PCR assay. This immuneACCESS table, as held by TCRdb, lists in-frame sequences with V and J called but not all clones. Of the missing ones, under half trace to an unresolved V gene in checked studies; the others have no known cause. In all, the sample holds 200,000 to 250,000 clones, and approximately 90% of those were seen once. Approximately 12% of the sample is held by the ten biggest clonotypes. The sample's treatment or condition, from its label and the paper: some 20 received Ad26.COV2.S at low or high dose, single or two shots; about 5 received placebo; per-sample allocation not given. For vaccine and placebo recipients, repertoires were sequenced using samples collected on day 63 after the first injection.

Source: peripheral blood, taken in a trial of Ad26.COV2.S vaccine versus placebo. These receptors originate from a person aged 18-60 years who received the Ad26.COV2.S COVID-19 vaccine or a placebo.

The V and J genes are TRBV3-1 (or the pseudogene TRBV3-2) and TRBJ2-4; D remains ambiguous. The germline V and J ends were trimmed by 1 base and 0 bases, with 10 bases remaining between them. CDR3 length: 16 amino acids. CDR1 LGHDT and CDR2 YNNKEL come from the germline V gene (reference sequence). The CDR3 bases are TGTGCCAGCAGCCAAGGACAACCTCTAGCCAAAAACATTCAGTACTTC. It translates to CASSQGQPLAKNIQYF.

The chain has TRBV6-5 and TRBJ1-1; TRBD1 might be the D (6 bases). Germline values: CDR1 MNHEY, CDR2 SVGAGI. The CDR3 is made up of 14 amino acids. The V end was cut by 7 bases, the J end by 0 bases, with 12 bases between. CDR3 protein: CASTSGTLNTEAFF. The DNA for the CDR3 is TGTGCCAGCACCTCCGGGACACTGAACACTGAAGCTTTCTTT.

The rearrangement uses TRBV29-1 and TRBJ2-7, with D tentatively TRBD2 (6 bases). V was shortened by 5 bases and J by 4 bases, with 15 bases between the two germline ends. The length of the CDR3 is 13 residues. Germline loops: CDR1 SQVTM, CDR2 ANQGSEA. This CDR3 reads CSVYPGVGYEQYF. CDR3 sequence (DNA): TGCAGCGTTTATCCGGGGGTAGGATACGAGCAGTACTTC.

The V and J genes are TRBV11-2 and TRBJ1-6; the D gene is possibly TRBD1 (6 bases). The germline V gene has CDR1 SGHAT and CDR2 FQNNGV. The CDR3 spans 13 residues. The ends were cut back, 10 bases at V and 1 base at J, with 8 bases in the middle. The DNA of the CDR3 is TGTGCCACCACAGGGTCCTATAATTCACCCCTCCACTTT. Translation gives CATTGSYNSPLHF.